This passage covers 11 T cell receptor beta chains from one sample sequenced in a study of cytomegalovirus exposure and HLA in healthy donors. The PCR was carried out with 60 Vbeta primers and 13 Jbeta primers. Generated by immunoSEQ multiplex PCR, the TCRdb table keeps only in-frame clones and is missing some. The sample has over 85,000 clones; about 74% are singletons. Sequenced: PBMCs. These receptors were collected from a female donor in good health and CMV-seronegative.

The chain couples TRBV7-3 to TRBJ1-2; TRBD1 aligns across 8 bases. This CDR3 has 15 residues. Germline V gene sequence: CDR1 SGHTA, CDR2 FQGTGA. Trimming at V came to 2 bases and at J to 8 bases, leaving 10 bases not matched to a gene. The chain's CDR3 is CASSLGGQGAGGYTF. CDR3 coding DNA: TGTGCCAGCAGCTTAGGCGGGCAGGGGGCAGGCGGCTACACCTTC.

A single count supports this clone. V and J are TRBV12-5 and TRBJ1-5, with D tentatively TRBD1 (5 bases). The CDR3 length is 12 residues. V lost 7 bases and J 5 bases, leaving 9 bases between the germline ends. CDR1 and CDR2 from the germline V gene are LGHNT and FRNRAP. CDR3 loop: CASALGDQPQHF. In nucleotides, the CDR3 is TGTGCTAGTGCTCTAGGGGATCAGCCCCAGCATTTT.

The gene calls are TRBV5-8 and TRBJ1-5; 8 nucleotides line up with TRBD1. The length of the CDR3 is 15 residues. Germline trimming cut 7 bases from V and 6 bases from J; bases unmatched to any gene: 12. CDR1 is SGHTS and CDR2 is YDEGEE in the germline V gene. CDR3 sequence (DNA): TGTGCCAGCGGCCCTCGAGACAGGGGAATTCAGCCCCAGCATTTT. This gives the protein CASGPRDRGIQPQHF.

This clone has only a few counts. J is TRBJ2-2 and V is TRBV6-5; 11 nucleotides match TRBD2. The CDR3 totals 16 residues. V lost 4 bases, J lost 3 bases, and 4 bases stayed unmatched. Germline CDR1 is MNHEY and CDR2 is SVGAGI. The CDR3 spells CASSLLAGGHTGELFF. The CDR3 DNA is TGTGCCAGCAGTTTGCTAGCGGGGGGCCACACCGGGGAGCTGTTTTTT.

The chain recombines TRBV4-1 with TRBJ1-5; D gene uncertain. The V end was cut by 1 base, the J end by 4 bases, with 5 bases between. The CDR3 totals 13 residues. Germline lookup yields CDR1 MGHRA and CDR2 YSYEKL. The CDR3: CASSQGRNQPQHF. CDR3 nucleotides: TGCGCCAGCAGCCAAGGTAGAAATCAGCCCCAGCATTTT.

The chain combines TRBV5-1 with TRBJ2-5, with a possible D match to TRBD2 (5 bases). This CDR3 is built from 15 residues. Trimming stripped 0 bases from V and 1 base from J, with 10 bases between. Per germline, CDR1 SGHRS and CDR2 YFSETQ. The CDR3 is CASSLAAEVQETQYF. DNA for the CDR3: TGCGCCAGCAGCTTGGCCGCGGAGGTCCAAGAGACCCAGTACTTC.

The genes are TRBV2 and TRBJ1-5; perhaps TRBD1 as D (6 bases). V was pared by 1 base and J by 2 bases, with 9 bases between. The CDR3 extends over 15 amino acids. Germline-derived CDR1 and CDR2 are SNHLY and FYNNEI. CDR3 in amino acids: CASSEESGGNQPQHF. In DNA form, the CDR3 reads TGTGCCAGCAGTGAAGAATCAGGGGGCAATCAGCCCCAGCATTTT. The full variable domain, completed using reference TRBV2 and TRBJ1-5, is EPEVTQTPSHQVTQMGQEVILRCVPISNHLYFYWYRQILGQKVEFLVSFYNNEISEKSEIFDDQFSVERPDGSNFTLKIRSTKLEDSAMYFCASSEESGGNQPQHFGDGTRLSIL.

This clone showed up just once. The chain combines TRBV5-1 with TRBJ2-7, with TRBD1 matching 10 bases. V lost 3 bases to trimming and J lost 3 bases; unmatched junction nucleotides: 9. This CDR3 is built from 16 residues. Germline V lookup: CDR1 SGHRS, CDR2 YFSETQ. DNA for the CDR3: TGCGCCAGCAGCTCATTCTCCGGGACAGGGGACTACGAGCAGTACTTC. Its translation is CASSSFSGTGDYEQYF.

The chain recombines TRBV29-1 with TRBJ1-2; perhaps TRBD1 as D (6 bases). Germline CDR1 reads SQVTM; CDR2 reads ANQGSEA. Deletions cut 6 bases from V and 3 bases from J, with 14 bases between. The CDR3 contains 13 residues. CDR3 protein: CSVLKSGDYGYTF. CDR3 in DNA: TGCAGCGTCCTCAAGTCAGGGGACTATGGCTACACCTTC.

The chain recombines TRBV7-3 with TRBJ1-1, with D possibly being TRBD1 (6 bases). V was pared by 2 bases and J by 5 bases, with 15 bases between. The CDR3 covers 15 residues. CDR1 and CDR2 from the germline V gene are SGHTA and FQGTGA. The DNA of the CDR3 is TGTGCCAGCAGCTTATCCACAAGGGGGTCTACTGAAGCTTTCTTT. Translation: CASSLSTRGSTEAFF.

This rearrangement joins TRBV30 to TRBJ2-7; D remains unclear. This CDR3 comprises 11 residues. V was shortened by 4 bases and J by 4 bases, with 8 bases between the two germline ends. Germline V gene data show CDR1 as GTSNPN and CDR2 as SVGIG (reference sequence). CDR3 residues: CAWTREYEQYF. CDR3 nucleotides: TGTGCCTGGACACGAGAGTACGAGCAGTACTTC.